The 23 T cell receptor beta chains listed next were all sequenced from one sample in a study of T-cell reconstitution after alpha-beta-depleted transplantation in children. A library of TCRbeta sequences, prepared with unique molecular identifiers, was generated. TCRdb reprocessed the PCR reads with MiXCR, giving one entry per CDR3 protein. The table records 330,000 or so distinct CDR3 sequences, 10% of them present only once. The sample in question was PBMCs, obtained before TCRalphabeta/CD19-depleted stem cell transplant. The source is a boy less than two years old with acute myeloid leukemia, due to receive a stem cell transplant.

This clonotype was counted at least ten times. The chain recombines TRBV19 with TRBJ2-1, with D possibly being TRBD1 (5 bases). V dropped 5 bases and J dropped 9 bases, with 20 bases sitting between them. This CDR3 comprises 15 residues. CDR1 is LNHDA and CDR2 is SQIVND in the germline V gene (reference sequence). CDR3 DNA: TGTGCCAGTAGTCTTCCTCTAAACAGACAGCCTGAGCAGTTCTTC. Translating gives CASSLPLNRQPEQFF.

A single count supports this clonotype. V usage is TRBV11-2 and J usage is TRBJ2-1, with 10 positions matching TRBD2. CDR1 and CDR2 (germline): SGHAT, FQNNGV. The J segment lost 5 bases and the V segment lost 5 bases, leaving 12 bases of the junction unmatched. CDR3 length equals 17 residues. For the CDR3, the DNA is TGTGCCAGCAGCCGCTGGTCAGCGGGAGGGCCCGACAATGAGCAGTTCTTC. Its translation: CASSRWSAGGPDNEQFF.

This clonotype was detected many times. This rearrangement joins TRBV5-1 to TRBJ2-7; TRBD2 matches 13 bases. V shed 5 bases, J shed 3 bases, and the junction held 5 bases outside the gene matches. The CDR3 covers 15 residues. Looked up from germline, CDR1 is SGHRS and CDR2 is YFSETQ. The CDR3 reads CASRPWTSGGYEQYF. CDR3 in DNA: TGCGCCAGCAGACCCTGGACTAGCGGGGGCTACGAGCAGTACTTC. The full variable domain, its missing parts supplied by reference TRBV5-1 and TRBJ2-7, is KAGVTQTPRYLIKTRGQQVTLSCSPISGHRSVSWYQQTPGQGLQFLFEYFSETQRNKGNFPGRFSGRQFSNSRSEMNVSTLELGDSALYLCASRPWTSGGYEQYFGPGTRLTVT.

This clonotype came up a few times. Here the CDR3 DNA reads TGTGCCACCAGTGACCCGGACAGGGGAGGCACCGGGGAGCTGTTTTTT. Its translation is CATSDPDRGGTGELFF. The chain has TRBV24-1 and TRBJ2-2; TRBD1 matches 9 bases. Germline loops: CDR1 KGHDR, CDR2 SFDVKD. Trimming took 4 bases from V and 4 from J; bases not matched to a gene: 6. This CDR3 contains 16 residues.

The chain uses TRBV5-5 and TRBJ2-7; D gene ambiguous. V was pared by 4 bases and J by 13 bases, with 21 bases between. This CDR3 spans 13 amino acids. The germline CDR1 and CDR2 sequences are SGHKS and YYEKEE (reference sequence). CDR3 in amino acids: CASSPSTSYGHYF. DNA for the CDR3: TGTGCCAGCAGCCCTTCGACTTCCTACGGGCATTACTTC.

This clonotype was counted ten times or more. The V and J genes are TRBV10-2 and TRBJ1-5, with a weak D call TRBD1 (6 bases). CDR1 is WSHSY, CDR2 SAAADI, per germline. The CDR3 is made up of 14 amino acids. Trimming shortened V by 6 bases and J by 7 bases, and 16 bases separated the two germline ends. The CDR3 coding sequence is TGCGCCAGCAGCCAACAGGGTTTCCGGCAGCCCCAGCATTTT. It is translated as CASSQQGFRQPQHF.

In its sample, this clonotype was seen many times. V gene TRBV7-2 combines with J gene TRBJ1-3; D may be TRBD1 (6 bases). Germline values: CDR1 SGHTA, CDR2 FQGNSA. CDR3 length: 16 residues. V lost 5 bases, J lost 0 bases, and 14 bases lay in between. The CDR3 DNA follows: TGTGCCAGCAGCGCGCGACAGGCGAGCTCTGGAAACACCATATATTTT. Residues: CASSARQASSGNTIYF. The full variable domain, rest sourced from reference TRBV7-2 and TRBJ1-3, is GAGVSQSPSNKVTEKGKDVELRCDPISGHTALYWYRQSLGQGLEFLIYFQGNSAPDKSGLPSDRFSAERTGGSVSTLTIQRTQQEDSAVYLCASSARQASSGNTIYFGEGSWLTVV.

This clonotype was seen at least ten times. V is TRBV29-1 and J is TRBJ2-3, with TRBD2 matching 8 bases. The CDR3 length is 15 residues. Germline CDR1 and CDR2: SQVTM and ANQGSEA. After removal of 4 bases from V and 0 bases from J, the junction contained 6 bases not matched to a gene. CDR3 nucleotide sequence: TGCAGCGTTGGCCTCGGGGGGGATAGCACAGATACGCAGTATTTT. As protein: CSVGLGGDSTDTQYF.

J is TRBJ2-3 and V is TRBV7-9; possibly TRBD2 for D (6 bases). Germline CDR1 and CDR2: SEHNR and FQNEAQ (reference sequence). Trimming shortened V by 5 bases and J by 0 bases, and 15 bases separated the two germline ends. This CDR3 is built from 16 residues. CDR3 DNA sequence: TGTGCCAGCAGCCCCACCCCCGGGACTAGCACAGATACGCAGTATTTT. It codes for CASSPTPGTSTDTQYF. Complete variable domain (other parts from reference TRBV7-9 and TRBJ2-3): DTGVSQNPRHKITKRGQNVTFRCDPISEHNRLYWYRQTLGQGPEFLTYFQNEAQLEKSRLLSDRFSAERPKGSFSTLEIQRTEQGDSAMYLCASSPTPGTSTDTQYFGPGTRLTVL.

This clonotype has ten or more counts. The chain employs TRBV28 and TRBJ2-3, with TRBD2 matching over 8 bases. CDR3 length: 15 amino acids. The ends lost 6 bases at V and 3 bases at J; junction bases unmatched: 8. The germline gives CDR1 MDHEN, CDR2 SYDVKM. CDR3 sequence: CASSYSGRGTDTQYF. The DNA for the CDR3 is TGTGCCAGCAGCTACAGCGGGAGAGGGACAGATACGCAGTATTTT.

This clonotype showed up many times. This chain uses TRBV21-1 with TRBJ2-7; TRBD2, the table's D call, was not compared with the DNA. TRBV21-1 is an annotated pseudogene. The CDR3 loop spans 17 amino acids. This CDR3 is CASSKHFSGRWSYEQYF. The CDR3 nucleotides read TGTGCCAGCAGCAAACACTTTAGCGGGAGATGGTCCTACGAGCAGTACTTC.

This clonotype was seen a handful of times. This chain links TRBV4-2 with TRBJ2-3; 8 positions agree with TRBD2. V lost 1 base and J lost 5; bases outside the gene matches: 5. This CDR3 is built from 15 residues. In germline, CDR1 is LGHNA, CDR2 YNFKEQ. The CDR3 reads CASSQARLAGDTQYF. The CDR3 nucleotides are TGTGCCAGCAGCCAAGCCCGTCTAGCGGGAGATACGCAGTATTTT.

Many counts were recorded for this clonotype. The rearrangement joins TRBV11-2 to TRBJ1-2; 7 nucleotides line up with TRBD1. Trimming removed 0 bases from V and 4 bases from J; junction bases left unmatched: 17. Germline values: CDR1 SGHAT, CDR2 FQNNGV. This CDR3 has 19 amino acids. Here the CDR3 DNA reads TGTGCCAGCAGCTTAGACCCCCCGGGACAGATCAGGCGAGTCTATGGCTACACCTTC. This translates into CASSLDPPGQIRRVYGYTF. Together with reference TRBV11-2 and TRBJ1-2, the CDR3 gives the full variable domain: EAGVAQSPRYKIIEKRQSVAFWCNPISGHATLYWYQQILGQGPKLLIQFQNNGVVDDSQLPKDRFSAERLKGVDSTLKIQPAKLEDSAVYLCASSLDPPGQIRRVYGYTFGSGTRLTVV.

This clonotype was counted between two and nine times. The CDR3 DNA follows: TGCAGTGCAAAACAGGGGTCACTGGCCAAAAACATTCAGTACTTC. Protein product: CSAKQGSLAKNIQYF. The chain has TRBV20-1 and TRBJ2-4; 7 bases are shared with TRBD1. The CDR3 is made up of 15 amino acids. Germline lookup yields CDR1 DFQATT and CDR2 SNEGSKA (reference sequence). With 6 bases clipped from V and 1 base from J, the junction kept 9 bases outside the gene matches.

This clonotype has just a few counts. The chain is built from TRBV7-2 and TRBJ2-7, with 14 bases fitting TRBD2. The V segment lost 5 bases and the J segment 5 bases; nucleotides outside the gene matches: 8. The CDR3 covers 16 residues. CDR1 and CDR2 from the germline V gene are SGHTA and FQGNSA. CDR3 residues: CASSIRLAGGLHEQYF. In DNA, the CDR3 is TGTGCCAGCAGCATTAGACTAGCGGGGGGGCTCCACGAGCAGTACTTC.

This clonotype has at least ten counts. The CDR3 reads CSANRDRGNEQYF. In nucleotides, the CDR3 is TGCAGTGCCAACCGGGACAGGGGGAACGAGCAGTACTTC. The chain recombines TRBV20-1 with TRBJ2-7; the match to TRBD1 covers 11 bases. Germline CDR1 and CDR2: DFQATT and SNEGSKA (reference sequence). V lost 6 bases to trimming and J lost 5 bases; unmatched junction nucleotides: 6. CDR3 size: 13 residues.

The sample holds many counts of this clonotype. The chain couples TRBV4-2 to TRBJ2-1, with 9 nucleotides matching TRBD2. This CDR3 has 19 residues. The junction had 12 bases not matched to a gene; V was cut back by 0 bases and J by 3 bases. Looked up from germline, CDR1 is LGHNA and CDR2 is YNFKEQ. The CDR3 DNA is TGTGCCAGCAGCCAAGATCGTTCAGGACTAGCGTCTCTCTACAATGAGCAGTTCTTC. Translation gives CASSQDRSGLASLYNEQFF.

This clonotype appeared many times. The gene calls are TRBV20-1 and TRBJ1-1, with TRBD1 matching 8 bases. The CDR3 consists of 13 residues. Per the germline V gene, CDR1 is DFQATT and CDR2 is SNEGSKA (reference sequence). With V trimmed by 6 bases and J by 5 bases, 8 bases remained unmatched. This CDR3 is CSAPDRADTEAFF. In nucleotides, the CDR3 is TGCAGTGCCCCGGACAGGGCAGATACTGAAGCTTTCTTT.

This clonotype was seen many times. The chain uses TRBV15 and TRBJ2-1; 10 nucleotides match TRBD2. The V gene's germline CDR1 is LNHNV and CDR2 YYDKDF (reference sequence). CDR3 length: 18 amino acids. Trimming cost V 0 bases and J 6 bases; bases outside gene matches: 11. The CDR3 DNA reads as TGTGCCACCAGCAGAGATAGTATGAGGCTAGCGGGAGCCAATGAGCAGTTCTTC. As protein: CATSRDSMRLAGANEQFF.

In the case of this clonotype: A read error is possible here, since a much larger clone lies one base away. The chain joins TRBV7-6 to TRBJ2-5; D is undetermined. This CDR3 region has 13 residues. Germline lookup yields CDR1 SGHVS and CDR2 FNYEAQ. The CDR3 here is CARSLGLRETQYF. The CDR3 DNA reads TGTGCCAGAAGCTTAGGTTTGAGAGAGACCCAGTACTTC.

The sample holds many counts of this clonotype. This chain joins TRBV5-1 and TRBJ2-7, with TRBD1 as a possible D gene (5 bases). The CDR3 runs 14 residues. The V gene lost 0 bases and the J gene lost 3 bases, with 10 bases spanning the gap. In germline, CDR1 is SGHRS, CDR2 YFSETQ. CDR3: CASSLDQGNYEQYF. DNA of the CDR3: TGCGCCAGCAGCTTGGATCAGGGCAACTACGAGCAGTACTTC.

Ten or more counts support this clonotype. The chain is built from TRBV7-2 and TRBJ2-7, with 13 bases identical to TRBD2. Germline CDR1 SGHTA, CDR2 FQGNSA. The CDR3 covers 16 residues. J was trimmed by 7 bases and V by 1 base; bases with no gene match: 7. The CDR3 spells CASSLVGTSGKGEQYF. The CDR3 DNA sequence: TGTGCCAGCAGCTTAGTGGGGACTAGCGGGAAGGGAGAGCAGTACTTC.

This clonotype came up a few times. V and J are TRBV6-5 and TRBJ2-5; 9 bases are a match to TRBD2. Germline V gene data show CDR1 as MNHEY and CDR2 as SVGAGI. The length of the CDR3 is 14 residues. The V segment lost 2 bases and the J segment 5 bases; nucleotides outside the gene matches: 3. The DNA for the CDR3 is TGTGCCAGCAGTTACGGGACTAGCCGGGAGACCCAGTACTTC. Protein product: CASSYGTSRETQYF.